The 30 T cell receptor beta chains below all came from one sample that was sequenced in a study of blood T cell repertoires in COVID-19. Data came from immunoSEQ multiplex PCR; TCRdb stores just in-frame clones and leaves some out. The repertoire includes under 300,000 clones, 70% to 85% of them detected once, and 3% to 4% sits in the top ten. Sequenced sample: peripheral blood. Every receptor here comes from a woman between 35 and 50 years old with active or convalescent COVID-19.

V is TRBV29-1 and J is TRBJ2-2; 7 bases match TRBD1. The length of the CDR3 is 14 residues. Germline-derived CDR1 and CDR2 are SQVTM and ANQGSEA. Trimming removed 0 bases from V and 6 bases from J; junction bases left unmatched: 4. The CDR3 bases are TGCAGCGTTGAAGATGGAACAGGGGCCGGGGAGCTGTTTTTT. Translation gives CSVEDGTGAGELFF.

The chain couples TRBV28 to TRBJ1-4; 10 positions agree with TRBD1. V shed 2 bases and J 14 bases; nucleotides not matched to a gene: 8. The CDR3 is made up of 14 amino acids. Germline V gene lookup returns CDR1 MDHEN and CDR2 SYDVKM. In nucleotides, the CDR3 is TGTGCCAGCAGTTTACCCCCGGGACAGGGGTTTCTGTTTTTT. It specifies CASSLPPGQGFLFF.

This clone was picked up a small number of times. The chain is built from TRBV11-2 and TRBJ1-5; tentatively, D is TRBD1 (6 bases). CDR3 size: 13 residues. V lost 6 bases to trimming and J lost 2 bases, with 8 bases between them. Germline V gives CDR1 SGHAT, CDR2 FQNNGV. The CDR3 DNA sequence: TGTGCCAGCAGAGGGGGAGGCAATCAGCCCCAGCATTTT. This gives the protein CASRGGGNQPQHF.

The chain has TRBV11-2 and TRBJ1-3; D is unclear. The CDR3 is 15 residues long. The ends were cut back, 5 bases at V and 0 bases at J, with 11 bases in the middle. Germline V lookup: CDR1 SGHAT, CDR2 FQNNGV. For the CDR3, the DNA is TGTGCCAGCAGCCGAACAAGATTCTCTGGAAACACCATATATTTT. Protein sequence: CASSRTRFSGNTIYF.

This clone appeared once. The chain has TRBV10-2 and TRBJ2-1; D is possibly TRBD1 (6 bases). The CDR3 is 14 residues long. The V end lost 5 bases, the J end lost 6 bases, and 14 bases lay between the germline ends. Per germline, CDR1 WSHSY and CDR2 SAAADI. The CDR3: CASSPPRGSNEQFF. The CDR3 bases are TGCGCCAGCAGTCCACCAAGGGGGAGCAATGAGCAGTTCTTC.

This clone has a handful of counts. The chain is built from TRBV11-2 and TRBJ1-5, with no clear D. The CDR3 consists of 13 residues. Germline CDR1 SGHAT, CDR2 FQNNGV. V lost 0 bases to trimming and J lost 4 bases, with 4 bases between them. The CDR3 DNA sequence: TGTGCCAGCAGCTTAGATCTAAATCAGCCCCAGCATTTT. It is translated as CASSLDLNQPQHF. Full variable domain (missing parts from reference TRBV11-2 and TRBJ1-5): EAGVAQSPRYKIIEKRQSVAFWCNPISGHATLYWYQQILGQGPKLLIQFQNNGVVDDSQLPKDRFSAERLKGVDSTLKIQPAKLEDSAVYLCASSLDLNQPQHFGDGTRLSIL.

This clone was detected once. The chain recombines TRBV28 with TRBJ2-7; D is possibly TRBD2 (5 bases). Germline V gene sequence: CDR1 MDHEN, CDR2 SYDVKM. The V end was cut by 3 bases, the J end by 6 bases, with 12 bases between. The CDR3 loop spans 13 amino acids. In DNA form, the CDR3 reads TGTGCCAGCAGTTTCCCGGGGAAGGGCGAGCAGTACTTC. Its protein is CASSFPGKGEQYF.

This CDR3 reads CASSLVGGAANYGYTF. In DNA form, the CDR3 reads TGTGCCAGCAGCTTAGTAGGTGGGGCAGCTAACTATGGCTACACCTTC. The rearrangement links TRBV7-8 to TRBJ1-2; weak D call: TRBD1 (5 bases). V lost 1 base and J 0 bases, leaving 12 bases between the germline ends. Germline V CDR1 and CDR2: SGHVS, FQNEAQ. This CDR3 is 16 amino acids long.

The chain's CDR3 is CASSYSKGQAISPLHF. CDR3 in DNA: TGTGCCAGCAGTTACTCGAAGGGACAGGCAATTTCACCCCTCCACTTT. The gene calls are TRBV6-5 and TRBJ1-6, with TRBD1 matching 8 bases. Per the germline V gene, CDR1 is MNHEY and CDR2 is SVGAGI. The CDR3 is 16 residues long. V lost 0 bases, J lost 9 bases, and 7 bases stayed unmatched.

The chain has TRBV2 and TRBJ2-2; TRBD2 agrees at 15 bases. Germline assignment: CDR1 SNHLY and CDR2 FYNNEI. CDR3 length equals 17 residues. V trimming: 0 bases; J trimming: 8 bases; junction bases outside the gene matches: 4. The CDR3 coding sequence is TGTGCCAGCAGTGAAGCGGGGACTAGCGGGGGGTCAGGGGAGCTGTTTTTT. It encodes CASSEAGTSGGSGELFF. Supplemented by reference TRBV2 and TRBJ2-2, the full variable domain reads EPEVTQTPSHQVTQMGQEVILRCVPISNHLYFYWYRQILGQKVEFLVSFYNNEISEKSEIFDDQFSVERPDGSNFTLKIRSTKLEDSAMYFCASSEAGTSGGSGELFFGEGSRLTVL.

The chain carries TRBV9 and TRBJ1-4; D remains ambiguous. V dropped 0 bases and J dropped 1 base, with 10 bases sitting between them. Germline CDR1 is SGDLS and CDR2 is YYNGEE. The CDR3 extends over 16 amino acids. The CDR3 sequence: CASSVAGGETNEKLFF. CDR3 nucleotides: TGTGCCAGCAGCGTAGCTGGCGGGGAAACTAATGAAAAACTGTTTTTT.

The chain is built from TRBV6-4 and TRBJ1-5, with no clear D. Germline values: CDR1 MRHNA, CDR2 SNTAGT. The CDR3 spans 13 residues. Trimming stripped 8 bases from V and 7 bases from J, with 15 bases between. CDR3 in DNA: TGTGCCAGCGGGGTTGAGGCGGGCCAGCCCCAGCATTTT. This codes for CASGVEAGQPQHF.

The rearrangement links TRBV30 to TRBJ2-3, with 7 positions matching TRBD2. The CDR3 consists of 15 residues. Germline V gene sequence: CDR1 GTSNPN, CDR2 SVGIG (reference sequence). V lost 0 bases to trimming and J lost 3 bases; unmatched junction nucleotides: 6. In DNA form, the CDR3 reads TGTGCCTGGAGTGTCAGGCGGGGAGGGACAGATACGCAGTATTTT. This codes for CAWSVRRGGTDTQYF. Drawing the rest from reference TRBV30 and TRBJ2-3, the complete variable domain is SQTIHQWPATLVQPVGSPLSLECTVEGTSNPNLYWYRQAAGRGLQLLFYSVGIGQISSEVPQNLSASRPQDRQFILSSKKLLLSDSGFYLCAWSVRRGGTDTQYFGPGTRLTVL.

This clone was counted between two and nine times. The J gene is TRBJ1-3, the V gene TRBV11-2; tentatively, D is TRBD1 (5 bases). The CDR3 has 16 amino acids. V lost 7 bases and J lost 0, with 16 bases in between. Germline-derived CDR1 and CDR2 are SGHAT and FQNNGV. The CDR3 sequence is CASTEAGLSSGNTIYF. The DNA for the CDR3 is TGTGCCAGCACGGAAGCGGGGCTGAGCTCTGGAAACACCATATATTTT.

The V gene is TRBV2, the J gene TRBJ2-1; tentative D call: TRBD2 (6 bases). The length of the CDR3 is 14 residues. Trimming took off 8 bases at V and 7 bases at J, with 18 bases between the two ends. Germline CDR1 and CDR2: SNHLY and FYNNEI. The CDR3 DNA follows: TGTGCCAGCGGGGGGACCCGAGGTCGAAATGAGCAGTTCTTC. This translates into CASGGTRGRNEQFF.

This sequence joins TRBV5-5 and TRBJ2-3; 7 bases are shared with TRBD2. The V and J ends lost 6 bases and 4 bases, in that order; junction bases with no gene match: 11. This CDR3 is built from 15 residues. Per the germline V gene, CDR1 is SGHKS and CDR2 is YYEKEE (reference sequence). The DNA for the CDR3 is TGTGCCAGCACCCAGGTTGGGGGGGGGTCAGATACGCAGTATTTT. Encoded protein: CASTQVGGGSDTQYF.

This chain uses TRBV18 with TRBJ2-7; TRBD1 matches at 7 bases. The CDR3 has 15 amino acids. From germline, CDR1 is KGHSH and CDR2 LQKENI. J lost 5 bases, V lost 3 bases, and 10 bases had no gene match. In DNA, the CDR3 is TGTGCCAGCTCACCGCCGACAGGGCGAGGTAACGAGCAGTACTTC. This codes for CASSPPTGRGNEQYF.

Written as DNA, the CDR3 is TGTGCCAGCCATCGTCCGGGGGATAGCAATCAGCCCCAGCATTTT. This gives the protein CASHRPGDSNQPQHF. V usage is TRBV19 and J usage is TRBJ1-5, with a possible D match to TRBD1 (5 bases). Germline V gene data show CDR1 as LNHDA and CDR2 as SQIVND (reference sequence). The CDR3 is 15 residues long. With 9 bases removed from V and 0 bases from J, the gap between germline ends came to 15 bases.

The chain combines TRBV28 with TRBJ1-1; maybe TRBD1 (5 bases). The germline CDR1 and CDR2 sequences are MDHEN and SYDVKM. The CDR3 sequence is 16 residues long. V was shortened by 5 bases and J by 4 bases, with 20 bases between the two germline ends. As DNA, the CDR3 is TGTGCCAGCAGTGCCGAGCAGGGTGTTCGGAGCACTGAAGCTTTCTTT. Amino acid sequence: CASSAEQGVRSTEAFF.

V and J are TRBV19 and TRBJ1-6, with 11 bases fitting TRBD1. Looked up from germline, CDR1 is LNHDA and CDR2 is SQIVND (reference sequence). Trimming cost V 3 bases and J 8 bases; bases outside gene matches: 6. CDR3 size: 16 residues. The CDR3 region has the DNA TGTGCCAGTAGTATTAATAGGGGACAGGGGGATTCACCCCTCCACTTT. Protein: CASSINRGQGDSPLHF.

The chain links TRBV2 to TRBJ2-6, with a tentative D call TRBD2 (5 bases). Germline values: CDR1 SNHLY, CDR2 FYNNEI. The CDR3 is made up of 16 amino acids. Trimming took 6 bases from V and 1 from J, leaving 13 bases between them. CDR3: CASRVDSGSGANVLTF. CDR3 nucleotide sequence: TGTGCCAGCAGGGTGGACTCCGGTTCTGGGGCCAACGTCCTGACTTTC.

The V gene is TRBV5-4, the J gene TRBJ2-5; 9 nucleotides agree with TRBD2. The CDR3 runs to 14 residues. Germline CDR1 SGHNT, CDR2 YYREEE (reference sequence). With 7 bases clipped from V and 2 bases from J, the junction kept 6 bases outside the gene matches. The chain's CDR3 is CASRGAGGQETQYF. The CDR3 DNA follows: TGTGCCAGCCGAGGGGCGGGGGGGCAAGAGACCCAGTACTTC.

The chain is built from TRBV4-1 and TRBJ2-3, with 8 bases matching TRBD1. The CDR3 length is 15 residues. The V segment lost 5 bases and the J segment 7 bases; nucleotides outside the gene matches: 11. Germline values: CDR1 MGHRA, CDR2 YSYEKL. The CDR3 here is CASSGRQGIENTQYF. The CDR3 region has the DNA TGCGCCAGCAGCGGACGACAGGGGATTGAGAATACGCAGTATTTT.

The rearrangement joins TRBV12-3 or TRBV12-4 to TRBJ1-2, with a possible D match to TRBD1 (5 bases). The CDR3 loop spans 13 amino acids. V lost 6 bases and J lost 3, with 11 bases in between. The CDR3 DNA follows: TGTGCCAGCAGCCCAGGGTCTTACTATGGCTACACCTTC. Protein product: CASSPGSYYGYTF.

The chain is built from TRBV11-2 and TRBJ1-3; D not certain. This CDR3 is 12 amino acids long. Trimming pared 5 bases from V and 7 bases from J, leaving 9 bases between. CDR1 and CDR2 from the germline V gene are SGHAT and FQNNGV. CDR3 coding DNA: TGTGCCAGCAGCCCGTCGGGGAACACCATATATTTT. This translates into CASSPSGNTIYF. Looking up the rest from reference TRBV11-2 and TRBJ1-3 gives the full variable domain: EAGVAQSPRYKIIEKRQSVAFWCNPISGHATLYWYQQILGQGPKLLIQFQNNGVVDDSQLPKDRFSAERLKGVDSTLKIQPAKLEDSAVYLCASSPSGNTIYFGEGSWLTVV.

This clone was counted a single time. This chain uses TRBV18 with TRBJ1-2, with 7 positions matching TRBD1. This CDR3 is built from 18 residues. V was pared by 4 bases and J by 1 base, with 15 bases of the junction left unmatched. The germline gives CDR1 KGHSH, CDR2 LQKENI. The CDR3 sequence is CASSLISGTADRNYGYTF. The CDR3 nucleotides are TGTGCCAGCTCACTTATATCCGGGACAGCCGACCGTAACTATGGCTACACCTTC. Drawing the rest from reference TRBV18 and TRBJ1-2, the complete variable domain is NAGVMQNPRHLVRRRGQEARLRCSPMKGHSHVYWYRQLPEEGLKFMVYLQKENIIDESGMPKERFSAEFPKEGPSILRIQQVVRGDSAAYFCASSLISGTADRNYGYTFGSGTRLTVV.

On this clone: This sample also contains other DNA sequences that code for the same CDR3. The chain couples TRBV7-3 to TRBJ2-2; the match to TRBD2 covers 13 bases. There are 16 residues in the CDR3. Per the germline V gene, CDR1 is SGHTA and CDR2 is FQGTGA. Unmatched junction bases numbered 4, after V lost 4 bases and J lost 5 bases. The CDR3 nucleotides are TGTGCCAGCAGCTCTGGACTAGCGGGAGCAACCGGGGAGCTGTTTTTT. Encoded protein: CASSSGLAGATGELFF.

The chain employs TRBV5-4 and TRBJ2-3, with D possibly TRBD2 on 6 matching bases. The CDR3 has 16 amino acids. The V end lost 4 bases, the J end lost 3 bases, and 18 bases lay between the germline ends. Germline CDR1 reads SGHNT; CDR2 reads YYREEE (reference sequence). CDR3 sequence: CASSLSGGLWTDTQYF. Written as DNA, the CDR3 is TGTGCCAGCAGCCTGTCTGGGGGGTTGTGGACAGATACGCAGTATTTT.

The V gene is TRBV18, the J gene TRBJ1-4; perhaps TRBD1 as D (6 bases). V was pared by 4 bases and J by 2 bases, with 11 bases between. The CDR3 covers 15 residues. Germline lookup yields CDR1 KGHSH and CDR2 LQKENI. This CDR3 is CASSLSTGTNEKLFF. DNA of the CDR3: TGTGCCAGCTCACTTTCTACAGGGACTAATGAAAAACTGTTTTTT.

The rearrangement uses TRBV6-5 and TRBJ1-1; 9 bases map to TRBD1. Germline V gives CDR1 MNHEY, CDR2 SVGAGI. With 4 bases clipped from V and 7 bases from J, the junction kept 4 bases outside the gene matches. CDR3 size: 13 residues. CDR3 bases: TGTGCCAGCAGTTGGGGACAGGGAGGTGAAGCTTTCTTT. This codes for CASSWGQGGEAFF.